This T cell receptor beta chain was profiled in a study of beta chain features in type 1 diabetes listed by TCRdb under 2018. General notes on the study: Mean age, gender distribution, total cell number and subset yield were not different between patients and healthy donors. The study compared the TCRB repertoires of sorted circulating CD4+ T cell subsets in recently diagnosed type 1 diabetes patients with those in matched healthy donors. A total of some 110 million sorted cells were examined across all samples, and a strong correlation was observed between cell number per subset and RNA yield. Regulatory and stem cell-like memory subsets were isolated from only 8 patients and about eight healthy donors, whereas naive and central memory subsets came from all 30 or so donors.

What the work shows at the level of the full study, not this receptor alone: Because the HLA sub-analyses included only small numbers of individuals, any influence of HLA type on TCRB rearrangement was left unresolved. A moderate but significant shortening of TCRB CDR3 length was observed in type 1 diabetes patients in all four CD4+ subsets. Because cDNA was sequenced instead of genomic DNA, highly expressing activated cells could be over-represented, though the groups showed no difference in activation or CD3 levels. Patients with type 1 diabetes made fewer insertions and deleted more nucleotides at VDJ recombination sites, implying thymic rearrangement abnormalities. Naive, central memory and regulatory TCRB repertoires appeared to be more alike among patients than among healthy donors. PCR might favor shorter templates, but patient and control samples were amplified and corrected together, so any skew would affect both groups equally.

A single peripheral blood draw of about 116 mL on average was collected from each donor into heparinised tubes. A BD FACSAria II was used to sort naive, central memory, regulatory and stem cell-like memory CD4+ T cells with a panel that included CD45RO, CCR7, CD25, CD127, CD95 and CD27. A purity above 95% was achieved for all sorted populations. PBMCs were separated immediately by Lymphoprep density gradient centrifugation and were stained directly, without being cultured. So that batch effects would be minimized, each experiment stained and sorted samples in pairs, pairing one healthy donor with one patient. The High Capacity cDNA Reverse Transcription Kit was used to reverse transcribe all of the isolated RNA, meaning that expressed TCRB transcripts were what got sequenced. Deep immunoSEQ sequencing was performed on naive, central memory and regulatory T cell samples, with an average of around 3.5 million total reads per sample. Sorted cells were lysed in RLT buffer and RNA was extracted with DNase-treated RNeasy Micro or Mini kits, depending on cell number. To prevent cross-contamination, each cell subset was processed individually, whereas patient and healthy donor samples were processed jointly. The immunoSEQ multiplex PCR was used to amplify TCRB sequences from cDNA, yielding 87-bp fragments that span the CDR3 region. The amplicons were sequenced using the Illumina HiSeq platform. The study's processing was this. PCR bias was computationally corrected using synthetic template baselines, reads within Hamming distance 2 were collapsed, and singletons that could not be merged were discarded. Reads were aligned against IMGT so that V, D and J genes, CDR3 length and insertions or deletions at six rearrangement sites could be assigned. Clonotype counts were normalized to sorted cell number within each subset before computing true diversity and Gini coefficients with the tcR R package. The overlap coefficient, calculated on TCRB nucleotide sequences, was used to measure repertoire sharing. As a proxy for the pre-selection repertoire, out-of-frame TCRB sequences from naive cells were analyzed. TCRdb carries this immuneACCESS record with in-frame sequences only. Its versions omit some clonotypes, under half of them owing to an unresolved V gene in the studies checked, with the rest unexplained. The DNA was the basis for D and trimming; V, J and clone size are from that table. This sample comprises 300,000 to 350,000 clones, 15% to 20% of them detected only once. Of the sample, 0.044% falls within the top ten clones.

The cysteine opens and the phenylalanine closes a CDR3 of 18 amino acids. The entry retains the CDR3 DNA only, 54 bases that are in frame from base 1. CDR1 and CDR2, per the germline V gene, are MGHRA and YSYEKL. The V end loses 0 bases and the J end loses 2 bases, and a stretch of 17 bases separates them. Note on this clone: No antigen is known for it. No per-base quality is available; no much larger clone lies one base away.

This chain joins TRBV4-1 to TRBJ2-1; no D gene can be assigned with confidence. What was sequenced was naive CD4+ T cells from blood. Per the publication, the cell subset or site label means: true naive CD4+ T cells. The TCR was taken from a young woman in good health. The CDR3 reads as follows: CASSQDPPALATYNEQFF. The bases are TGCGCCAGCAGCCAAGATCCGCCGGCCTTAGCCACCTACAATGAGCAGTTCTTC.